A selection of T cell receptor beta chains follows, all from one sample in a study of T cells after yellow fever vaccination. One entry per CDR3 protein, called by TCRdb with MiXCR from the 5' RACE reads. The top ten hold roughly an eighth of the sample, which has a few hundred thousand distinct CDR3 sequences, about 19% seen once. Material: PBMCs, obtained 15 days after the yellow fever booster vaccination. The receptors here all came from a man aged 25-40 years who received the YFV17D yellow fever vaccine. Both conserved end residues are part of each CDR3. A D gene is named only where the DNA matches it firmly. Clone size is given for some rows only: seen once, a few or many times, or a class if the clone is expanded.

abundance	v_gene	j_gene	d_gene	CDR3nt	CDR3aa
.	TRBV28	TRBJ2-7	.	TGTGCCAGCAGTTCCTCCCGGCCGCGCGCGTACTTC	CASSSSRPRAYF
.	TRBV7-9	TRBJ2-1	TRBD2	TGTGCCAGCACCTCCCGAAATGGCGGGAGCAATGAGCAGTTCTTC	CASTSRNGGSNEQFF
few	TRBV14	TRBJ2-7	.	TGTGCCAGCAGCCAAGATATGGGACACCGTACCTACGAGCAGTACTTC	CASSQDMGHRTYEQYF
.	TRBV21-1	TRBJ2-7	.	TGTGCCAGCAATCAAGACAGGAGACTTGCCTACGAGCAGTACTTC	CASNQDRRLAYEQYF
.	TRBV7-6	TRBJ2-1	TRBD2	TGTGCCAGCAGCGGGTCGGGACTAGCGGGAGACTGGGAGCAGTTCTTC	CASSGSGLAGDWEQFF
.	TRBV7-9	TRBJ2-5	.	TGTGCCAGCAGCTTTTCCAAGTCGGAGACCCAGTACTTC	CASSFSKSETQYF
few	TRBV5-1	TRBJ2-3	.	TGCGCCAGCAGCGGGGGACCATCAAGAGATACGCAGTATTTT	CASSGGPSRDTQYF
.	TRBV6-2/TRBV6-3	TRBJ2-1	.	TGTGCCAGCAGTTACTCGGGTTGGGGGGCCTACAATCCGGGAGTTGGAAACAATGAGCAGTTCTTC	CASSYSGWGAYNPGVGNNEQFF
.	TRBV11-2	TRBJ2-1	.	TGTGCCAGCAGTTCACAGGAGCCCTACAATGAGCAGTTCTTC	CASSSQEPYNEQFF
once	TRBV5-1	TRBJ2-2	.	TGCGCCAGCAGCTTGGAGGTGCGACAGCCCACCGGGGAGCTGTTTTTT	CASSLEVRQPTGELFF
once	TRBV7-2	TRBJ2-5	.	TGTGCCAGCAGCTTTGACGGACAGCACGTGGAGACCCAGTACTTC	CASSFDGQHVETQYF
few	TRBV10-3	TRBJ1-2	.	TGTGCCATCAGTGAGTCCGGGGATGGCTACACCTTC	CAISESGDGYTF
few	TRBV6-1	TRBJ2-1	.	TGTGCCAGCAGCCTTAGCAGTCCGGGAACAAACAATGAGCAGTTCTTC	CASSLSSPGTNNEQFF
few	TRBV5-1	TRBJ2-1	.	TGCGCCAGCAGCCTTGAACGCTCGGGCAATGAGCAGTTCTTC	CASSLERSGNEQFF
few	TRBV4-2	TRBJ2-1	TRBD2	TGTGCCAGCAGCCCGAACCCCGGGACTAGCGGGAGTTATGAGCAGTTCTTC	CASSPNPGTSGSYEQFF